The sequence of this T cell receptor beta chain was determined in a study of shared clonotypes between healthy human individuals. Profiled with immunoSEQ multiplex PCR; TCRdb holds only in-frame clones, not every one. Counted here are some 2.4 million clones, 90% to 95% occurring once; the ten biggest clones make up 0.36%. CD4+ cells were split into CD45RA+ naive and CD45RA-negative memory subsets. Germline assignment: CDR1 SQVTM and CDR2 ANQGSEA. The V end was cut by 7 bases, the J end by 10 bases, with 23 bases between. This CDR3 spans 14 amino acids. Sample: naive CD4+ T cells from PBMCs. Stated subset: CD45RA+ positively selected. This TCR came from a man younger than 30 in good health. Some clones in this sample may be carry-over from other donors' samples. The rearrangement links TRBV29-1 to TRBJ2-1; maybe TRBD1 (8 bases). The CDR3 DNA reads as TGCAGCGGCCCCTCCCCCAGCGGGACAGGAGAGCAGTTCTTC. It is translated as CSGPSPSGTGEQFF.